Listed below are T cell receptor beta chains from one sample, sequenced in a study of regulatory T cells in long-lasting Graves disease. Using its own MiXCR run on the multiplex PCR reads, TCRdb lists one record per CDR3 protein. This table holds roughly 450,000 distinct CDR3 sequences, 23% found once. Sequences were derived from peripheral blood mononuclear cells (PBMCs), sampled when the disease was refractory, from a patient treated with antithyroid drugs. The receptors stem from a female donor with Graves disease. Each CDR3 is given with its conserved first and last residue.

TRBJ1-2 | TRBV4-1 | CASSQVPRPRGYTF
TRBJ2-7 | TRBV15 | CATSGQGYTYEQYF
TRBJ2-7 | TRBV2 | CASDTSGSYEQYF
TRBJ2-2 | TRBV6-1 | CASSAPTTGELFF
TRBJ1-1 | TRBV18 | CASSPRDGRSLNTEAFF
TRBJ1-3 | TRBV2 | CASSSNPVSGNTIYF
TRBJ2-5 | TRBV5-6 | CASSSSAHSGTQETQYF
TRBJ2-1 | TRBV2 | CASSDTAGEGEQFF
TRBJ1-4 | TRBV15 | CATSRDVQGADEKLFF
TRBJ2-5 | TRBV7-9 | CASSHNSAVSGRVKTQYF
TRBJ1-1 | TRBV25-1 | CASSRGRSTEAFF
TRBJ2-7 | TRBV18 | CASSPGHSYEQYF
TRBJ2-5 | TRBV2 | CASSTASGRVGETQYF
TRBJ1-1 | TRBV19 | CASSPKQGGNTEAFF
TRBJ1-4 | TRBV7-2 | CAGSRPLPDGSRTGANEKLFF
TRBJ2-2 | TRBV24-1 | CATSDLPRGDTGELFF
TRBJ1-1 | TRBV6-2/TRBV6-3 | CASSYGTMNTEAFF
TRBJ1-1 | TRBV5-1 | CASSLGEQNTEAFF
TRBJ1-1 | TRBV7-2 | CASSLEFGRQAFF
TRBJ1-1 | TRBV29-1 | CSVEGQLLGTEAFF
TRBJ2-7 | TRBV18 | CASSPQRLSYEQYF
TRBJ2-5 | TRBV5-1 | CASSLQGFLETQYF